Reported below is one TCR beta chain. Germline values: CDR1 SGHRS, CDR2 YFSETQ. Trimming at V came to 0 bases and at J to 1 base, leaving 6 bases not matched to a gene. The CDR3 runs to 16 residues. A split of CD4+ cells into CD45RA+ naive and CD45RA-negative memory subsets was performed. These data belong to a study of shared clonotypes between healthy human individuals. Sequencing used immunoSEQ multiplex PCR; TCRdb keeps in-frame clones, though not all of them. The sample yields over 400,000 clones, approximately 95% seen once. Sequencing was performed on naive CD4+ T cells sorted from blood. Subset defined: CD45RA+ positively selected. This clonotype was obtained from a young woman in good health. The J gene is TRBJ2-7, the V gene TRBV5-1; 8 bases match TRBD2. The CDR3 loop is CASSLEPTSASYEQYF. DNA for the CDR3: TGCGCCAGCAGCTTGGAACCGACTAGCGCGTCCTACGAGCAGTACTTC.